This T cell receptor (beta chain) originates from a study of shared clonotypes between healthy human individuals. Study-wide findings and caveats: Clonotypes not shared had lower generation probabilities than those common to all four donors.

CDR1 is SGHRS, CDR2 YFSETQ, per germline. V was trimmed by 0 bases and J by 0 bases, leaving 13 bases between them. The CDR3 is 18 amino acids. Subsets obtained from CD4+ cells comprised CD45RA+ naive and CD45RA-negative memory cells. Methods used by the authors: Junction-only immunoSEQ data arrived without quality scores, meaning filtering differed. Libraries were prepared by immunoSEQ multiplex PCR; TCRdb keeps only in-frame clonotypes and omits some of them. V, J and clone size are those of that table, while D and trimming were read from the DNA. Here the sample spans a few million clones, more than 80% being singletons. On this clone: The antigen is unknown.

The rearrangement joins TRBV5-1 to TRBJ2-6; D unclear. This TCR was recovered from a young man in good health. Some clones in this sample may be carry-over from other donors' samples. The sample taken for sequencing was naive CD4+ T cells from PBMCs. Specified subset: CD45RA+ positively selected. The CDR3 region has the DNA TGCGCCAGCAGCTTGGAAGGACCGAGGAGCTCTGGGGCCAACGTCCTGACTTTC. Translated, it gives CASSLEGPRSSGANVLTF.